This T cell receptor beta chain was recovered during a study of shared T cell receptors in the human thymus. A word on this clone: Other DNA variants within this sample encode the same CDR3.

V dropped 1 base and J dropped 5; count of bases not matched to a gene: 0. Per germline, CDR1 SEHNR and CDR2 FQNEAQ (reference sequence). The CDR3 totals 14 residues. TCRdb's copy holds only in-frame clones and misses some; the assay was immunoSEQ multiplex PCR. The table shows 450,000 to 650,000 clones, with 75% to 80% occurring only once. A further study also used this sample, focusing on human thymus T cells. From that paper: Repertoires sampled from thymus and blood appeared biased in V and J gene usage.

The J gene is TRBJ2-1, the V gene TRBV7-9, with TRBD2 matching 9 bases. The clonotype comes from a boy in the first two years of life with a congenital heart defect. Sequenced material: thymocytes. This CDR3 is CASSLGLADNEQFF. CDR3 sequence (DNA): TGTGCCAGCAGCTTAGGACTAGCGGACAATGAGCAGTTCTTC.